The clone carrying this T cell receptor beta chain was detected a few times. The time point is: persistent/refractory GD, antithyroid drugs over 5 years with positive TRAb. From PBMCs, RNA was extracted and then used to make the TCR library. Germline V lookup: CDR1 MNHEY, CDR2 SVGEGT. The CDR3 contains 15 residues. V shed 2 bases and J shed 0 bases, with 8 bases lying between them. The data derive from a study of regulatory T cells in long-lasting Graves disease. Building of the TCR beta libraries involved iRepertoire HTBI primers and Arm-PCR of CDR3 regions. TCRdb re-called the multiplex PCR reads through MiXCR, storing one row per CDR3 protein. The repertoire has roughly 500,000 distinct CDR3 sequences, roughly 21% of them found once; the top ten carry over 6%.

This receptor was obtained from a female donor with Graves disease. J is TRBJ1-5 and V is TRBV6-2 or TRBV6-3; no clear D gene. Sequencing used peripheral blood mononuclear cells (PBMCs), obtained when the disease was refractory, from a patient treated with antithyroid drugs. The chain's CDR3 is CASSYDGFSNQPQHF. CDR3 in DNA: TGTGCCAGCAGTTACGACGGTTTTAGCAATCAGCCCCAGCATTTT.